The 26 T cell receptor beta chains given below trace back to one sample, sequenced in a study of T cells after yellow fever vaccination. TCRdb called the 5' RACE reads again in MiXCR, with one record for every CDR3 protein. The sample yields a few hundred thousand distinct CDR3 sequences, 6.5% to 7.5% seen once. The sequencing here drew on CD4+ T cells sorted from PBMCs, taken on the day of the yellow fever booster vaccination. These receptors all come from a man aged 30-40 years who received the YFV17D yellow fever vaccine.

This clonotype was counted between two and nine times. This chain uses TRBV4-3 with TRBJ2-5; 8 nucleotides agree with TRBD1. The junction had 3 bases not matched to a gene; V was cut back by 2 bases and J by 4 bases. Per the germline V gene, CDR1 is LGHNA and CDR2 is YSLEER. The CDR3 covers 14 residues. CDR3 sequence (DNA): TGCGCCAGCAGCCAAACCGGACAGGGAGAGACCCAGTACTTC. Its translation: CASSQTGQGETQYF.

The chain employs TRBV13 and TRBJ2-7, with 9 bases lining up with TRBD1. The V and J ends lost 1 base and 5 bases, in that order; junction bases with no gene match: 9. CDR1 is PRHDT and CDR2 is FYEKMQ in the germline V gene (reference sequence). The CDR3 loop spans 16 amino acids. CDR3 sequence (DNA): TGTGCCAGCAGCTTAGACAGGGGGCCGGGTAGCCACGAGCAGTACTTC. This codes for CASSLDRGPGSHEQYF.

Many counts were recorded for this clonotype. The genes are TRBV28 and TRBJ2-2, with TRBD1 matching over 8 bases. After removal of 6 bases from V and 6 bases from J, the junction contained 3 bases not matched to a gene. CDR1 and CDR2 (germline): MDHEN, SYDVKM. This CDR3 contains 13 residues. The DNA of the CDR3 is TGTGCCAGCAGAGACAGGGGATCCGGGGAGCTGTTTTTT. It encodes CASRDRGSGELFF. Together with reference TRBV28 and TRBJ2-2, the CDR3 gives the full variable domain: DVKVTQSSRYLVKRTGEKVFLECVQDMDHENMFWYRQDPGLGLRLIYFSYDVKMKEKGDIPEGYSVSREKKERFSLILESASTNQTSMYLCASRDRGSGELFFGEGSRLTVL.

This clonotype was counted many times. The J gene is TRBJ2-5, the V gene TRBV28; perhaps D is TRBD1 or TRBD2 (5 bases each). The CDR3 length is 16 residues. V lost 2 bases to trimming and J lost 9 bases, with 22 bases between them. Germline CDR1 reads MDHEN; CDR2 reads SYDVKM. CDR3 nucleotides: TGTGCCAGCAGTTTAGATACCAGGGAGTTTTTGGTAGCCCAGTACTTC. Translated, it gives CASSLDTREFLVAQYF. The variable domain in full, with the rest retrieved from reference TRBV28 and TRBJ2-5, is DVKVTQSSRYLVKRTGEKVFLECVQDMDHENMFWYRQDPGLGLRLIYFSYDVKMKEKGDIPEGYSVSREKKERFSLILESASTNQTSMYLCASSLDTREFLVAQYFGPGTRLLVL.

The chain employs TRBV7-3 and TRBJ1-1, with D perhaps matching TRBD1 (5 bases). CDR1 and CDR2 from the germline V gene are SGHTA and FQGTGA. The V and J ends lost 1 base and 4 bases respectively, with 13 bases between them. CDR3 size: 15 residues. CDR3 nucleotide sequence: TGTGCCAGCAGCTTAATGGGGCAGGGAGCCACTGAAGCTTTCTTT. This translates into CASSLMGQGATEAFF.

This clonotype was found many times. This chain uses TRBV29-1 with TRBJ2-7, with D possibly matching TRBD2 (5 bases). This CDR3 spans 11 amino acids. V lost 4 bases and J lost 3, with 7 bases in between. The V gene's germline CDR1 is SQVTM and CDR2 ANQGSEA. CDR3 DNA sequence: TGCAGCGTTGGTCGGGACTACGAGCAGTACTTC. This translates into CSVGRDYEQYF.

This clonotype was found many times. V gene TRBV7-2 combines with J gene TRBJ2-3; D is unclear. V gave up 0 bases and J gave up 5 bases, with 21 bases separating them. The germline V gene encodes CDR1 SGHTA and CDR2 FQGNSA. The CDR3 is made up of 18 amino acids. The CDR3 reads CASSLAPLQTVTRDTQYF. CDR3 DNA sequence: TGTGCCAGCAGCTTAGCCCCGTTACAGACGGTGACTCGAGATACGCAGTATTTT.

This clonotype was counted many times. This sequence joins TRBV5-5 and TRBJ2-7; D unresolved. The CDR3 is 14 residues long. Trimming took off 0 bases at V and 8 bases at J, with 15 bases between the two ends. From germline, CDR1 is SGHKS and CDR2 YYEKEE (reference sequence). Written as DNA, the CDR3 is TGTGCCAGCAGCTTGGTTATAGGGATTACGAAGCAGTACTTC. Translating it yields CASSLVIGITKQYF.

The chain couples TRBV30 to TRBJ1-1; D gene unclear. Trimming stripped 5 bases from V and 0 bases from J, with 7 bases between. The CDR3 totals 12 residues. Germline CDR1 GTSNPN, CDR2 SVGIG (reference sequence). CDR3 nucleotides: TGTGCCTGGGTGGGGATGAACACTGAAGCTTTCTTT. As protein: CAWVGMNTEAFF.

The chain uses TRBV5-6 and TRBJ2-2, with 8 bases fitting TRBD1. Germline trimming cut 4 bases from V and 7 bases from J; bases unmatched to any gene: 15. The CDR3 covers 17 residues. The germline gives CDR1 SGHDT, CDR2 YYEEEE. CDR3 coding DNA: TGTGCCAGCAGCCCATGGGCAGGGGGCGCGACGGGCGGGGAGCTGTTTTTT. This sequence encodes CASSPWAGGATGGELFF.

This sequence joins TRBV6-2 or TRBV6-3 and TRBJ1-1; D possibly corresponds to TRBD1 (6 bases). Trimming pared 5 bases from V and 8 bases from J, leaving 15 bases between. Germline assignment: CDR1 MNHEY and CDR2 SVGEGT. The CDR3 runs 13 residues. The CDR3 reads CASSPSGQREAFF. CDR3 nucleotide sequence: TGTGCCAGCAGTCCTTCAGGACAGAGAGAAGCTTTCTTT.

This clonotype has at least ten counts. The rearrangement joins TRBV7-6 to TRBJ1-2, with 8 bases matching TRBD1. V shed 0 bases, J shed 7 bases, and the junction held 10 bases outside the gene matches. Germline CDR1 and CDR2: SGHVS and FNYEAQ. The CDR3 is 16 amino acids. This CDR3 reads CASSLAKTGVLGGYTF. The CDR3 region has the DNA TGTGCCAGCAGCTTAGCCAAGACAGGGGTTCTTGGTGGCTACACCTTC.

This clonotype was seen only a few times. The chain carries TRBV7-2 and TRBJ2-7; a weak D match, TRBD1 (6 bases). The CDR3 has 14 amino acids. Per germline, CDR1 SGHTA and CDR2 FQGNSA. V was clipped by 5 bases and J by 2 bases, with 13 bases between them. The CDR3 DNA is TGTGCCAGCAGCCTTAACAGGGACGCCTACGAGCAGTACTTC. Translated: CASSLNRDAYEQYF.

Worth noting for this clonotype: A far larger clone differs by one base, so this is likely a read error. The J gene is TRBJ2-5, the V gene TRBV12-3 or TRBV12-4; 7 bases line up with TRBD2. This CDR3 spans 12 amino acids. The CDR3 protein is CASSPGGEIQYF. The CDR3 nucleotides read TGTGCCAGCAGTCCGGGGGGAGAGATCCAGTACTTC.

CDR3 sequence: CASSQDGTSGASSYNEQFF. The CDR3 bases are TGTGCCAGCAGCCAAGATGGGACTAGCGGGGCGAGCTCCTACAATGAGCAGTTCTTC. The V gene is TRBV4-2, the J gene TRBJ2-1; 13 nucleotides line up with TRBD2. The V segment lost 0 bases and the J segment 0 bases; nucleotides outside the gene matches: 5. CDR1 and CDR2 from the germline V gene are LGHNA and YNFKEQ. The CDR3 sequence is 19 residues long.

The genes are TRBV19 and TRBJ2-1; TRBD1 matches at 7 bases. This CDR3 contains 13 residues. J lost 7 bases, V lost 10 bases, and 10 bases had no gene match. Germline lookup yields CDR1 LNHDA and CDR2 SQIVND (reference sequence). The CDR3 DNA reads TGTGCCACTAGGTTGGACAGGTATAATGAGCAGTTCTTC. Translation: CATRLDRYNEQFF.

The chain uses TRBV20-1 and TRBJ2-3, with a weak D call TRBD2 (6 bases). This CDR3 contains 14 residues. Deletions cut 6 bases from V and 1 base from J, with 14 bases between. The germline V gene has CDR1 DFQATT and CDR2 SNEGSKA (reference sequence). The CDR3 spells CSAGGAPGTDTQYF. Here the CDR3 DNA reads TGCAGTGCGGGGGGTGCCCCTGGCACAGATACGCAGTATTTT.

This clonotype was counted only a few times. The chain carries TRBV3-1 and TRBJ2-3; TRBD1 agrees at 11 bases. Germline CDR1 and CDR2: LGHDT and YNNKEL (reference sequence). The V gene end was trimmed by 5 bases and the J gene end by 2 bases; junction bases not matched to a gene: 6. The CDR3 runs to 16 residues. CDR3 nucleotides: TGTGCCAGCAGCGGACAGGGGGCCCTCTCCACAGATACGCAGTATTTT. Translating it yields CASSGQGALSTDTQYF.

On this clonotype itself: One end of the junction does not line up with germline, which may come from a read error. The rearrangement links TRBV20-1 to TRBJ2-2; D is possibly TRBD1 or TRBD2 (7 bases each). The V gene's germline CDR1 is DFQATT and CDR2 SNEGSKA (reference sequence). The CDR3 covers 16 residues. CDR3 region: CCARGGEGAYTGELFF. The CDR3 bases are TGCTGTGCTAGAGGGGGGGAGGGGGCTTACACCGGGGAGCTGTTTTTT.

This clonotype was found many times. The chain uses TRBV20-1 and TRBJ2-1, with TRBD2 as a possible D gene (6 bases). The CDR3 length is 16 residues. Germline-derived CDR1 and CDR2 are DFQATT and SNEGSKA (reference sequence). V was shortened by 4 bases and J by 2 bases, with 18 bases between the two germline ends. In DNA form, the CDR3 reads TGCAGTGCTATACGGCCTTCGGGCGGGACCTACAATGAGCAGTTCTTC. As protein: CSAIRPSGGTYNEQFF.

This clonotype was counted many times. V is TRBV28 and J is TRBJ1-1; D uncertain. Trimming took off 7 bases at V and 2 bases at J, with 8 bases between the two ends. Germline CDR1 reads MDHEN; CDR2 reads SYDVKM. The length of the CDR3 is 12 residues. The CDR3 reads CASKEVNTEAFF. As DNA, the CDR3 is TGTGCCAGCAAGGAGGTTAACACTGAAGCTTTCTTT.

CDR3 sequence: CSVDRPINEQFF. The CDR3 DNA reads as TGCAGCGTTGATAGGCCCATCAATGAGCAGTTCTTC. The chain is built from TRBV29-1 and TRBJ2-1, with D hard to call. This CDR3 spans 12 amino acids. From germline, CDR1 is SQVTM and CDR2 ANQGSEA. Trimming took off 3 bases at V and 6 bases at J, with 9 bases between the two ends.

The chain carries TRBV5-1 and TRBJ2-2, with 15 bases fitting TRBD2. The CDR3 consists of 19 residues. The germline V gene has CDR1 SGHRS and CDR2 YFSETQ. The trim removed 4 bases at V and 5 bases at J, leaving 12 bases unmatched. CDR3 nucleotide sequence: TGCGCCAGCAGCACCTTAACCGGACTAGCGGGAGGGAGGACCGGGGAGCTGTTTTTT. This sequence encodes CASSTLTGLAGGRTGELFF. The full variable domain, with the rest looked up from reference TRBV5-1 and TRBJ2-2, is KAGVTQTPRYLIKTRGQQVTLSCSPISGHRSVSWYQQTPGQGLQFLFEYFSETQRNKGNFPGRFSGRQFSNSRSEMNVSTLELGDSALYLCASSTLTGLAGGRTGELFFGEGSRLTVL.

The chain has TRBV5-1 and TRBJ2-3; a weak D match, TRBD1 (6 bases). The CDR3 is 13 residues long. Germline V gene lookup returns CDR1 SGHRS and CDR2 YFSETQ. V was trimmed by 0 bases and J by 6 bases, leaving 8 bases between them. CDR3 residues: CASSLDQGDTQYF. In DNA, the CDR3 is TGCGCCAGCAGCTTGGACCAGGGGGATACGCAGTATTTT.

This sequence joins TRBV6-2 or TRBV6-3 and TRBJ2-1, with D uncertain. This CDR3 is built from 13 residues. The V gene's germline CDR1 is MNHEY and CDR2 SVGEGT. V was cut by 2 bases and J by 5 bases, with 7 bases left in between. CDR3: CASSYRLNNEQFF. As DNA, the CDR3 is TGTGCCAGCAGTTACAGACTGAACAATGAGCAGTTCTTC.

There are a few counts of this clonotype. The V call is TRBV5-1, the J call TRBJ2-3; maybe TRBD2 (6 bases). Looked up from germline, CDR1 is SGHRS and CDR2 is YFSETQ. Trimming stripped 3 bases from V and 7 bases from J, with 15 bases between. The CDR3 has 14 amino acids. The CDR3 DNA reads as TGCGCCAGCAGCTCGAGGGAGGTAGTAAATACGCAGTATTTT. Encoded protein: CASSSREVVNTQYF.